The rows below give T cell receptor beta chains drawn from one sample of a study of cytotoxic CD8 clonotypes in ibrutinib-treated CLL. Repertoires were generated with immunoSEQ multiplex PCR, while TCRdb's copy carries only in-frame clones and drops some. The sample includes about 45,000 clones, under 80% of them seen just once. Source: PBMCs, taken after 24 months of ibrutinib treatment. The receptors stem from a human donor with chronic lymphocytic leukemia. Each CDR3 is given with its conserved first and last residue. A D gene is named only where the DNA matches it firmly. A clone size is listed for some rows: how often the clone was seen (once, few, many), or a class if it is expanded.

v_call,d_call,j_call,clone_size,cdr3_aa,cdr3_nt
TRBV5-1,NA,TRBJ2-3,NA,CASRVASTDTQYF,TGCGCCAGCAGGGTCGCTAGCACAGATACGCAGTATTTT
TRBV5-1,TRBD1,TRBJ1-2,NA,CASRRDSYGYTF,TGCGCCAGCAGACGGGACAGTTATGGCTACACCTTC
TRBV7-2,TRBD1,TRBJ1-2,NA,CASSLVPGGESANYGYTF,TGTGCCAGCAGCTTAGTCCCAGGGGGAGAATCGGCTAACTATGGCTACACCTTC
TRBV20-1,NA,TRBJ2-2,NA,CSARVLGELFF,TGCAGTGCTAGAGTCCTCGGGGAGCTGTTTTTT
TRBV5-6,NA,TRBJ1-5,once,CASSFQGINQPQHF,TGTGCCAGCAGCTTTCAGGGTATCAATCAGCCCCAGCATTTT
TRBV5-5,NA,TRBJ1-6,NA,CASSLAPGAKDNSPLHF,TGTGCCAGCAGCTTGGCCCCGGGGGCAAAGGATAATTCACCCCTCCACTTT
TRBV28,NA,TRBJ2-7,NA,CASSGQSDSYEQYF,TGTGCCAGCTCGGGACAATCAGACTCCTACGAGCAGTACTTC
TRBV18,TRBD2,TRBJ2-2,NA,CASSREGTSTGELFF,TGTGCCAGCTCCCGGGAGGGGACGAGCACCGGGGAGCTGTTTTTT
TRBV28,NA,TRBJ1-5,NA,CASSLAGEGRPQHF,TGTGCCAGCAGTTTAGCGGGGGAAGGTCGCCCCCAGCATTTT
TRBV19,TRBD2,TRBJ2-7,NA,CASSPGLVRPEQYF,TGTGCCAGTAGCCCGGGACTAGTGCGACCCGAGCAGTACTTC
TRBV5-5,NA,TRBJ1-2,few,CASRPQGGFYGYTF,TGTGCCAGCAGACCACAGGGTGGTTTCTATGGCTACACCTTC
TRBV5-1,NA,TRBJ2-1,few,CASSQGTANEQFF,TGCGCCAGCAGCCAAGGGACTGCCAATGAGCAGTTCTTC
TRBV7-9,NA,TRBJ1-2,few,CASSLDLRYGYTF,TGTGCCAGCAGCTTAGACCTACGTTATGGCTACACCTTC
TRBV5-1,NA,TRBJ2-7,NA,CASSLVREPSYEQYF,TGCGCCAGCAGCTTGGTGCGGGAACCCTCCTACGAGCAGTACTTC
TRBV19,NA,TRBJ2-1,few,CASSSQTGILSYNEQFF,TGTGCCAGTAGTAGTCAAACAGGAATCCTCTCCTACAATGAGCAGTTCTTC
TRBV4-2,NA,TRBJ1-2,few,CASSQDLSWVGYTF,TGTGCCAGCAGCCAAGATTTAAGCTGGGTTGGCTACACCTTC
TRBV7-2,TRBD1,TRBJ2-1,NA,CASSQRQGAPIGQFF,TGTGCCAGCAGCCAAAGACAGGGGGCCCCCATAGGGCAGTTCTTC
TRBV18,NA,TRBJ2-5,NA,CASSPGLETQYF,TGTGCCAGCTCGCCAGGGTTAGAGACCCAGTACTTC
TRBV2,NA,TRBJ1-1,NA,CASSHGKLLNTEAFF,TGTGCCAGCAGTCATGGTAAATTATTGAACACTGAAGCTTTCTTT
TRBV19,TRBD2,TRBJ2-3,many,CASSDFSGSTDTQYF,TGTGCCAGTAGCGACTTTAGCGGGAGTACAGATACGCAGTATTTT
TRBV2,TRBD2,TRBJ2-1,NA,CASRPASGPNEQFF,TGTGCCAGCAGGCCGGCTAGCGGGCCCAACGAGCAGTTCTTC
TRBV30,NA,TRBJ1-1,NA,CAWGRTVNTEAFF,TGTGCCTGGGGACGGACTGTGAACACTGAAGCTTTCTTT
TRBV6-1,NA,TRBJ1-5,few,CASSEWSQPQHF,TGTGCCAGCAGTGAATGGAGTCAGCCCCAGCATTTT
TRBV7-2,TRBD1,TRBJ1-2,few,CASSSSTGAAYGYTF,TGTGCCAGCAGCTCCTCCACAGGGGCTGCCTATGGCTACACCTTC
TRBV18,NA,TRBJ2-7,NA,CASSPLAPYEQYF,TGTGCCAGCTCACCACTTGCACCCTACGAGCAGTACTTC
TRBV5-1,NA,TRBJ2-1,NA,CASSLGQLVYNEQFF,TGCGCCAGCAGCTTGGGACAGCTAGTCTACAATGAGCAGTTCTTC
TRBV18,NA,TRBJ2-2,NA,CASSPKPRGGGTGELFF,TGTGCCAGCTCACCAAAACCGCGGGGAGGTGGCACCGGGGAGCTGTTTTTT
TRBV19,TRBD2,TRBJ2-1,NA,CASSITLAGATYNEQFF,TGTGCCAGTAGTATCACACTAGCGGGGGCAACCTACAATGAGCAGTTCTTC
TRBV13,NA,TRBJ2-7,few,CASSLGVSYEQYF,TGTGCCAGCAGCTTAGGGGTTTCCTACGAGCAGTACTTC